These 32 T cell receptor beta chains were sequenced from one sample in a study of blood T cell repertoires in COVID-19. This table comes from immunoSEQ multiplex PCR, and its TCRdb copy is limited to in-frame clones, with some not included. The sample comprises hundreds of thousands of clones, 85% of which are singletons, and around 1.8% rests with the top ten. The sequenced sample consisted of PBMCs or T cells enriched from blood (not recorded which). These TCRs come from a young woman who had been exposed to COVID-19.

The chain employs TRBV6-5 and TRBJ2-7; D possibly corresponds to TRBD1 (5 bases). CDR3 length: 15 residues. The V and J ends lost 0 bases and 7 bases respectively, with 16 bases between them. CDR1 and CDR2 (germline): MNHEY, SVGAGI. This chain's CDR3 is CASSYSGQGIEEQYF. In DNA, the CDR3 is TGTGCCAGCAGTTACTCCGGCCAGGGAATCGAGGAGCAGTACTTC.

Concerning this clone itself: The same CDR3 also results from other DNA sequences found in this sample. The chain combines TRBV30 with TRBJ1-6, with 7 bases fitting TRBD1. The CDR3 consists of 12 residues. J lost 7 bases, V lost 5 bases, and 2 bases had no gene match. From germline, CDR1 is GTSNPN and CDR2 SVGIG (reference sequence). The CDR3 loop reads CAWDRANSPLHF. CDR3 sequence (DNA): TGTGCCTGGGACAGGGCCAATTCACCCCTCCACTTT.

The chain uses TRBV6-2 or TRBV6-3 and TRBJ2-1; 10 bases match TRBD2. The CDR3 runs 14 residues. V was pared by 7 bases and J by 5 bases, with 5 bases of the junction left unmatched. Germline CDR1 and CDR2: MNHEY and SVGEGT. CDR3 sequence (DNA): TGTGCCAGCATCCCCGGACTAGCGGACAATGAGCAGTTCTTC. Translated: CASIPGLADNEQFF.

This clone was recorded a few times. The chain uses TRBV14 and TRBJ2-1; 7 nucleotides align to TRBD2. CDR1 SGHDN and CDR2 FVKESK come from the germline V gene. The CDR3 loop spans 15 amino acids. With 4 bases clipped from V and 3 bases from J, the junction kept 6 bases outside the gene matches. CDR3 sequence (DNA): TGTGCCAGCAGCCCCCTTTCGGGGGGCTACAATGAGCAGTTCTTC. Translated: CASSPLSGGYNEQFF. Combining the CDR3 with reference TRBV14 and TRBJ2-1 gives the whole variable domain EAGVTQFPSHSVIEKGQTVTLRCDPISGHDNLYWYRRVMGKEIKFLLHFVKESKQDESGMPNNRFLAERTGGTYSTLKVQPAELEDSGVYFCASSPLSGGYNEQFFGPGTRLTVL.

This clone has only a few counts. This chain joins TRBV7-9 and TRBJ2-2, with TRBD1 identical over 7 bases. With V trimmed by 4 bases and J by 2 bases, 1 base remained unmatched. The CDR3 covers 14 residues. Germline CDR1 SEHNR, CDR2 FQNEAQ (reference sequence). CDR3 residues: CASSWDSNTGELFF. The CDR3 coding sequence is TGTGCCAGCAGCTGGGACAGCAACACCGGGGAGCTGTTTTTT. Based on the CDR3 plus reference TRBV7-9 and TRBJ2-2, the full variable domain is DTGVSQNPRHKITKRGQNVTFRCDPISEHNRLYWYRQTLGQGPEFLTYFQNEAQLEKSRLLSDRFSAERPKGSFSTLEIQRTEQGDSAMYLCASSWDSNTGELFFGEGSRLTVL.

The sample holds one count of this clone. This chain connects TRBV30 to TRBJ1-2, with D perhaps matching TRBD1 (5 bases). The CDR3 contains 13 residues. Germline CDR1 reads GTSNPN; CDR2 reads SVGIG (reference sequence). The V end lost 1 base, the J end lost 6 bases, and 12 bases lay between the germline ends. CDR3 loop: CAWSGNRPHGYTF. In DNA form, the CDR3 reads TGTGCCTGGAGTGGAAACAGGCCCCATGGCTACACCTTC.

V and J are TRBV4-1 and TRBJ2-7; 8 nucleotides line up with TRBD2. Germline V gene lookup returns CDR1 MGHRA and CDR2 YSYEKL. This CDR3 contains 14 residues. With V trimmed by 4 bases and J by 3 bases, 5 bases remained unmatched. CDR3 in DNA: TGCGCCAGCAGCCCTATAGCGGGATTCTACGAGCAGTACTTC. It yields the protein CASSPIAGFYEQYF.

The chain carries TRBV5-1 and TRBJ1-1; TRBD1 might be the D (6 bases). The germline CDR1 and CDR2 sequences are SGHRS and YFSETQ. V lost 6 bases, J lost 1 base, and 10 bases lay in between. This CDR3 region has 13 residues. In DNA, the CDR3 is TGCGCCAGCAAACAGGGCCCGAACACTGAAGCTTTCTTT. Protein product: CASKQGPNTEAFF.

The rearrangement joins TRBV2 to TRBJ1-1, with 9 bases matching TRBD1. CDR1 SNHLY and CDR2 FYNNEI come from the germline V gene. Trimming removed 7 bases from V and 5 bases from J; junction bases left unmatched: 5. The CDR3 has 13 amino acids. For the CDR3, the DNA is TGTGCCAGCACAAAGACAGGGGGTACTGAAGCTTTCTTT. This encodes CASTKTGGTEAFF.

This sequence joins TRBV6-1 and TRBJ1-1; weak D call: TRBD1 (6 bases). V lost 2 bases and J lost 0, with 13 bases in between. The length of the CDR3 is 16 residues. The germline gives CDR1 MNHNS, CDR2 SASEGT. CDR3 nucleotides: TGTGCCAGCAGTGAACTTCTCGGACAGATGAACACTGAAGCTTTCTTT. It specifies CASSELLGQMNTEAFF.

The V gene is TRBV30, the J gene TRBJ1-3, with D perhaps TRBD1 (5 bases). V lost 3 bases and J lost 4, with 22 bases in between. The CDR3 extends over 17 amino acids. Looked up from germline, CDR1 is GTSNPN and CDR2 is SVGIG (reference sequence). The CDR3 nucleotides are TGTGCCTGGAGCCAATTCTTGATGGGGGAGGGCGGAAACACCATATATTTT. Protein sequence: CAWSQFLMGEGGNTIYF. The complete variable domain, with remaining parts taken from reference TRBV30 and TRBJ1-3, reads SQTIHQWPATLVQPVGSPLSLECTVEGTSNPNLYWYRQAAGRGLQLLFYSVGIGQISSEVPQNLSASRPQDRQFILSSKKLLLSDSGFYLCAWSQFLMGEGGNTIYFGEGSWLTVV.

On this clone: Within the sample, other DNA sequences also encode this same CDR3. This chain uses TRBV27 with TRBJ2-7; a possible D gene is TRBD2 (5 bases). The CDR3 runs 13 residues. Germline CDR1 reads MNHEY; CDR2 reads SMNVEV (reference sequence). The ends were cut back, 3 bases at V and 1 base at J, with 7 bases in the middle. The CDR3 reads CASSLRVSYEQYF. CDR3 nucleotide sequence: TGTGCCAGCAGTTTGCGGGTGTCCTACGAGCAGTACTTC.

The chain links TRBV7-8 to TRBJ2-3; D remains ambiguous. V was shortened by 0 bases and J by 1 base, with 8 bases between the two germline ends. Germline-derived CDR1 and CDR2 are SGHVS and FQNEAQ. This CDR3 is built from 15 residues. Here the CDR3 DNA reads TGTGCCAGCAGCTTAGCAAGCCTTGGCACAGATACGCAGTATTTT. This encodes CASSLASLGTDTQYF.

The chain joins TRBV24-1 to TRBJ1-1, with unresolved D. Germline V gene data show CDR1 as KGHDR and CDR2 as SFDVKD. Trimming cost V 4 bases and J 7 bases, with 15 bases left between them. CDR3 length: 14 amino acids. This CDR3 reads CATSDPDRGYEAFF. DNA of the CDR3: TGTGCCACCAGTGACCCTGACCGCGGCTATGAAGCTTTCTTT.

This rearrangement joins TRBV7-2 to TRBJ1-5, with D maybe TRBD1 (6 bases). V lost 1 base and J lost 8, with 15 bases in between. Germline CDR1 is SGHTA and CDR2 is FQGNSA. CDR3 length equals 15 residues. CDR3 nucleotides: TGTGCCAGCAGCTTAGATGGGGGGGGCTGGGAGCCCCAGCATTTT. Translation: CASSLDGGGWEPQHF.

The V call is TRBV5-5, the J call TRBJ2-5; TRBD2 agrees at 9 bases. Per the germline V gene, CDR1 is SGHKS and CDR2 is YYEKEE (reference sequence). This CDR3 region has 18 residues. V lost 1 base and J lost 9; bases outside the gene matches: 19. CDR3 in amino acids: CASSLLPFAGGLKVSQYF. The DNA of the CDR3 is TGTGCCAGCAGCTTGCTGCCCTTTGCGGGGGGGCTTAAGGTCTCCCAGTACTTC.

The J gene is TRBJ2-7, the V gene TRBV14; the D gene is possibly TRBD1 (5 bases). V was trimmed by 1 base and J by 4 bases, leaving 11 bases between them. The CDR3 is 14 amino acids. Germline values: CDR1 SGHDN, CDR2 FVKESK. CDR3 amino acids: CASSQAQGLYEQYF. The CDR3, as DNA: TGTGCCAGCAGCCAAGCCCAGGGTTTATACGAGCAGTACTTC.

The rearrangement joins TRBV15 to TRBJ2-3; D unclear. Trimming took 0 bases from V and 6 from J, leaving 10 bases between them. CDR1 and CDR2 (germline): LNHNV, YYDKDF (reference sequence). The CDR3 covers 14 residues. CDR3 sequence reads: CATSRDPGSDTQYF. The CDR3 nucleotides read TGTGCCACCAGCAGAGATCCAGGATCCGATACGCAGTATTTT.

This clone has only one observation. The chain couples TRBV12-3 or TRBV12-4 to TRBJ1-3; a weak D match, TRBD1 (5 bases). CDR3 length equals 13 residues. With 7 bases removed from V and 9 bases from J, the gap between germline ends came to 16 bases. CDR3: CASTTPDGGTIYF. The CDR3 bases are TGTGCCAGCACTACACCCGACGGGGGCACCATATATTTT.

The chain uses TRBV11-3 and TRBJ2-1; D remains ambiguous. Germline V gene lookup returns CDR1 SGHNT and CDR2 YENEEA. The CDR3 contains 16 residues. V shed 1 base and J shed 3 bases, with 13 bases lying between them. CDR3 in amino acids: CASSLVTFPGYNEQFF. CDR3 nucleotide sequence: TGTGCCAGCAGCTTAGTGACTTTCCCGGGCTACAATGAGCAGTTCTTC.

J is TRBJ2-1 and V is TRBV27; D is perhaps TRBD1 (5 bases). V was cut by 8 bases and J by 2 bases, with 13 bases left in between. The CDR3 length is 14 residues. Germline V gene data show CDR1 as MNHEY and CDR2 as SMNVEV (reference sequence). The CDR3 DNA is TGTGCCAGCCTCCCCCCAGGGCCCTACAATGAGCAGTTCTTC. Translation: CASLPPGPYNEQFF.

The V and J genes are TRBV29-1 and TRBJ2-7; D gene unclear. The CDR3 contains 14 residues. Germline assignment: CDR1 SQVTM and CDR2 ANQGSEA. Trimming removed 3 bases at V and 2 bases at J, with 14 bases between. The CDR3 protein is CSVDARNPPYEQYF. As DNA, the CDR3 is TGCAGCGTTGATGCGCGAAACCCTCCCTACGAGCAGTACTTC.

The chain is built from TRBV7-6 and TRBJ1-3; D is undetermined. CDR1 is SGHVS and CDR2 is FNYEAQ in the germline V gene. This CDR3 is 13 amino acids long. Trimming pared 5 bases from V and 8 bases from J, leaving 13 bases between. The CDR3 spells CASSTLLGDTIYF. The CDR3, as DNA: TGTGCCAGCAGCACTCTCTTAGGAGACACCATATATTTT.

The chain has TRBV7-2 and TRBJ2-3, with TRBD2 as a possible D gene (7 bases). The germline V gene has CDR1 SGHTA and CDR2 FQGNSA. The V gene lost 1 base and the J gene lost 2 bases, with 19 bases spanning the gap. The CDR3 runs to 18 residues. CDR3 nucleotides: TGTGCCAGCAGCTTAGTAGGATGGGGCGGGGGACACACAGATACGCAGTATTTT. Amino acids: CASSLVGWGGGHTDTQYF.

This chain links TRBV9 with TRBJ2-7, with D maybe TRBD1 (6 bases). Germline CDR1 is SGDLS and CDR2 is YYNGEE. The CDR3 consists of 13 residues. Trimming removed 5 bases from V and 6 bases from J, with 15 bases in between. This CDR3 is CASRGSTGTEQYF. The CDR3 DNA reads TGTGCCAGCAGAGGTTCCACAGGGACCGAGCAGTACTTC.

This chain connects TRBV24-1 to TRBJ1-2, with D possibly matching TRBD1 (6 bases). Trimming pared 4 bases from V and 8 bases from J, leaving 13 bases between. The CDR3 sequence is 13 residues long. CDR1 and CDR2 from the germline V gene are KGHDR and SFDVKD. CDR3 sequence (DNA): TGTGCCACCAGTGAGGCAGGGGCTAGCGGCTACACCTTC. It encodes CATSEAGASGYTF.

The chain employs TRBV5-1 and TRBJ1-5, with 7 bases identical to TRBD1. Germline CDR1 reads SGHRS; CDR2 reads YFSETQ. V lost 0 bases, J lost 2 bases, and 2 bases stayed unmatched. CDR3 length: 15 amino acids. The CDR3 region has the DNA TGCGCCAGCAGCTTGGCAGGGACAGGCAATCAGCCCCAGCATTTT. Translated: CASSLAGTGNQPQHF.

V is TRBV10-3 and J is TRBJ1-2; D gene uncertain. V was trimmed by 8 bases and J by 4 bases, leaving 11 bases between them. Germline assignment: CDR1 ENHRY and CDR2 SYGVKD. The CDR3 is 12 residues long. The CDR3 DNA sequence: TGTGCCATCGGAGGGTATTCCTATGGCTACACCTTC. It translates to CAIGGYSYGYTF.

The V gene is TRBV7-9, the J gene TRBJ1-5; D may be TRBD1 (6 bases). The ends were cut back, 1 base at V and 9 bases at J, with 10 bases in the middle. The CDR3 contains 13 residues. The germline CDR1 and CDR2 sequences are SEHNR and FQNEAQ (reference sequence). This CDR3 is CASSLGTDWPQHF. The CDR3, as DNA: TGTGCCAGCAGCTTAGGGACAGATTGGCCCCAGCATTTT.

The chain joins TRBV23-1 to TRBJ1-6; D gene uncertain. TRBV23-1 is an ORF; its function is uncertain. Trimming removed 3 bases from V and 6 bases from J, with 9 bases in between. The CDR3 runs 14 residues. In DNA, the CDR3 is TGCGCCAGCAGTCACCCAGTTATTAATTCACCCCTCCACTTT. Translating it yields CASSHPVINSPLHF.

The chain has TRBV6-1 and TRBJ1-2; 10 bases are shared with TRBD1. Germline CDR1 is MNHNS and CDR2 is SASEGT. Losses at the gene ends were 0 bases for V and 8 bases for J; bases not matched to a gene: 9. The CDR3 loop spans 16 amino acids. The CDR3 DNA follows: TGTGCCAGCAGTGAAGCGGCAACCGGGACAGGGGTCGGCTACACCTTC. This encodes CASSEAATGTGVGYTF.

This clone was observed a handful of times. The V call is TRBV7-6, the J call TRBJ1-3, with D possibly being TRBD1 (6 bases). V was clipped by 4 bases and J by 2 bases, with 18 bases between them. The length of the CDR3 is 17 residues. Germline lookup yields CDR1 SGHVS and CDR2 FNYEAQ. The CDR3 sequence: CASSSSIQGPTGNTIYF. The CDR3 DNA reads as TGTGCCAGCAGCTCTTCGATACAGGGCCCTACTGGAAACACCATATATTTT.